These 24 T cell receptor beta chains were sequenced from one sample in a study of shared clonotypes between healthy human individuals. Assay: immunoSEQ multiplex PCR; the TCRdb copy retains only in-frame clones and omits some. There are 2 million to 2.5 million clones in the sample; almost 96% occur only once, and roughly 0.13% lies in the top ten. Sequencing was carried out using naive CD4+ T cells sorted from blood. The subset here: CD45RA+ positively selected. The receptors shown here come from a man between 18 and 35 years old in good health.

The chain combines TRBV5-4 with TRBJ2-2; 11 positions match TRBD1. This CDR3 comprises 16 residues. V was clipped by 4 bases and J by 3 bases; unmatched bases: 5. Germline CDR1 reads SGHNT; CDR2 reads YYREEE (reference sequence). The CDR3 region has the DNA TGTGCCAGCAGCCCAGGGACAGGGGGGGACACCGGGGAGCTGTTTTTT. It is translated as CASSPGTGGDTGELFF.

The chain links TRBV5-5 to TRBJ2-4; possibly TRBD2 for D (6 bases). Trimming took 4 bases from V and 1 from J, leaving 15 bases between them. The CDR3 is made up of 16 amino acids. Germline V gene data show CDR1 as SGHKS and CDR2 as YYEKEE (reference sequence). The CDR3 coding sequence is TGTGCCAGCAGCCTGACAGCCGGAGGGGCCAAAAACATTCAGTACTTC. Protein: CASSLTAGGAKNIQYF.

DNA of the CDR3: TGTGCCAGCAGCGACAGGGCTCAGGATGGCTACACCTTC. As protein: CASSDRAQDGYTF. The chain uses TRBV7-6 and TRBJ1-2; 7 bases align to TRBD1. The CDR3 has 13 amino acids. Germline V gene data show CDR1 as SGHVS and CDR2 as FNYEAQ. The ends lost 5 bases at V and 6 bases at J; junction bases unmatched: 6.

V usage is TRBV6-5 and J usage is TRBJ2-3; D unclear. With 2 bases removed from V and 7 bases from J, the gap between germline ends came to 13 bases. CDR3 length: 14 residues. CDR1 and CDR2 from the germline V gene are MNHEY and SVGAGI. CDR3 region: CASSYDRGTNTQYF. The CDR3 DNA follows: TGTGCCAGCAGTTACGATAGAGGCACGAATACGCAGTATTTT.

CDR3 sequence reads: CASSLSVRALSYNEQFF. DNA of the CDR3: TGTGCCAGCAGTTTATCGGTCAGGGCCCTCTCCTACAATGAGCAGTTCTTC. The V gene is TRBV27, the J gene TRBJ2-1; D perhaps matches TRBD1 (5 bases). CDR1 is MNHEY and CDR2 is SMNVEV in the germline V gene (reference sequence). With 0 bases removed from V and 0 bases from J, the gap between germline ends came to 12 bases. This CDR3 region has 17 residues.

V usage is TRBV4-1 and J usage is TRBJ2-1; TRBD2 might be the D (6 bases). The CDR3 is made up of 17 amino acids. Trimming cost V 4 bases and J 3 bases, with 19 bases left between them. Germline CDR1 reads MGHRA; CDR2 reads YSYEKL. CDR3: CASSRATGLSLYNEQFF. In DNA form, the CDR3 reads TGCGCCAGCAGCCGGGCCACGGGACTGAGCCTCTACAATGAGCAGTTCTTC.

V and J are TRBV7-8 and TRBJ2-3; TRBD2 agrees at 7 bases. The CDR3 loop spans 13 amino acids. J gave up 5 bases and V 6 bases, and 5 bases lay outside the gene matches. Germline lookup yields CDR1 SGHVS and CDR2 FQNEAQ. The CDR3, as DNA: TGTGCCAGCAGGAGCGGGAAGGGAGATACGCAGTATTTT. It yields the protein CASRSGKGDTQYF. Based on the CDR3 plus reference TRBV7-8 and TRBJ2-3, the full variable domain is GAGVSQSPRYKVAKRGQDVALRCDPISGHVSLFWYQQALGQGPEFLTYFQNEAQLDKSGLPSDRFFAERPEGSVSTLKIQRTQQEDSAVYLCASRSGKGDTQYFGPGTRLTVL.

The chain joins TRBV10-1 to TRBJ2-3; TRBD1 agrees at 7 bases. After removal of 6 bases from V and 0 bases from J, the junction contained 9 bases not matched to a gene. The CDR3 has 16 residues. The germline V gene has CDR1 WNHNN and CDR2 SYGVQD (reference sequence). The CDR3 region has the DNA TGCGCCAGCAGCCGGGACAGAACTACTAGCACAGATACGCAGTATTTT. This encodes CASSRDRTTSTDTQYF.

The rearrangement links TRBV18 to TRBJ2-7, with 9 bases fitting TRBD1. CDR3 size: 15 residues. V shed 5 bases, J shed 3 bases, and the junction held 8 bases outside the gene matches. Germline CDR1 reads KGHSH; CDR2 reads LQKENI. This CDR3 reads CASSSPGTGNYEQYF. The CDR3 bases are TGTGCCAGCTCAAGCCCCGGGACAGGGAACTACGAGCAGTACTTC.

The table lists this clone with a few counts. The chain is built from TRBV5-1 and TRBJ1-2; TRBD1 agrees at 9 bases. CDR3 length: 15 amino acids. Germline loops: CDR1 SGHRS, CDR2 YFSETQ. J lost 2 bases, V lost 1 base, and 3 bases had no gene match. CDR3 bases: TGCGCCAGCAGCTTGACAGGACAGGGGAACTATGGCTACACCTTC. It encodes CASSLTGQGNYGYTF.

V gene TRBV5-1 combines with J gene TRBJ1-2; the D gene is possibly TRBD1 (6 bases). The CDR3 sequence is 15 residues long. Trimming shortened V by 3 bases and J by 4 bases, and 16 bases separated the two germline ends. Germline CDR1 is SGHRS and CDR2 is YFSETQ. The CDR3 region is CASSSQPTGIYGYTF. The DNA for the CDR3 is TGCGCCAGCAGCTCGCAACCAACAGGGATCTATGGCTACACCTTC.

The chain combines TRBV27 with TRBJ1-2; 7 bases are shared with TRBD1. V was clipped by 4 bases and J by 3 bases; unmatched bases: 8. This CDR3 spans 15 amino acids. Germline loops: CDR1 MNHEY, CDR2 SMNVEV (reference sequence). In DNA form, the CDR3 reads TGTGCCAGCAGTTCGGTGACAGGGATGCACTATGGCTACACCTTC. Translated: CASSSVTGMHYGYTF.

This clone has just one count. The chain is built from TRBV5-1 and TRBJ2-2; tentatively, D is TRBD1 (5 bases). The CDR3 has 16 residues. Trimming took 0 bases from V and 1 from J, leaving 10 bases between them. Germline values: CDR1 SGHRS, CDR2 YFSETQ. The CDR3 loop is CASSLGSRVNTGELFF. CDR3 DNA: TGCGCCAGCAGCTTGGGGTCCAGGGTGAACACCGGGGAGCTGTTTTTT.

The rearrangement joins TRBV9 to TRBJ2-2, with 9 positions matching TRBD2. CDR3 size: 14 residues. In germline, CDR1 is SGDLS, CDR2 YYNGEE. The trim removed 3 bases at V and 6 bases at J, leaving 3 bases unmatched. CDR3 sequence reads: CASSGTSDAGELFF. In DNA, the CDR3 is TGTGCCAGCAGCGGGACTAGCGATGCCGGGGAGCTGTTTTTT.

This chain connects TRBV20-1 to TRBJ2-1; no clear D. Germline V lookup: CDR1 DFQATT, CDR2 SNEGSKA (reference sequence). Trimming took off 6 bases at V and 9 bases at J, with 12 bases between the two ends. The CDR3 covers 11 residues. The CDR3 DNA is TGCAGTGCCCGACGGGTGACTGAGCAGTTCTTC. This sequence encodes CSARRVTEQFF.

This clone has just a few counts. The rearrangement links TRBV4-1 to TRBJ2-7; D is unresolved. The germline V gene encodes CDR1 MGHRA and CDR2 YSYEKL. There are 14 residues in the CDR3. Trimming left V 2 bases short and J 4 bases short, with 12 bases between. The CDR3 coding sequence is TGCGCCAGCAGCCAAACCAACTCCGAGTACGAGCAGTACTTC. Translation gives CASSQTNSEYEQYF.

J is TRBJ2-5 and V is TRBV29-1; 11 nucleotides match TRBD2. Per germline, CDR1 SQVTM and CDR2 ANQGSEA. Germline trimming cut 3 bases from V and 5 bases from J; bases unmatched to any gene: 5. The CDR3 runs 14 residues. The CDR3 coding sequence is TGCAGCGTTGAGTCGGGACTAGCGGCGGAGACCCAGTACTTC. Protein sequence: CSVESGLAAETQYF.

The chain links TRBV7-2 to TRBJ2-4; a possible D gene is TRBD1 (6 bases). Trimming removed 1 base at V and 9 bases at J, with 16 bases between. Per the germline V gene, CDR1 is SGHTA and CDR2 is FQGNSA. The CDR3 runs 15 residues. CDR3 residues: CASSLVGQNGVIQYF. DNA of the CDR3: TGTGCCAGCAGCTTAGTTGGACAGAATGGGGTCATTCAGTACTTC.

This rearrangement joins TRBV23-1 to TRBJ1-2, with 8 bases identical to TRBD1. Being an ORF, TRBV23-1 has a function that is uncertain. V lost 0 bases and J lost 6; bases outside the gene matches: 3. The CDR3 runs 14 residues. CDR3 residues: CASSQSGQANGYTF. DNA for the CDR3: TGCGCCAGCAGTCAATCGGGACAGGCGAATGGCTACACCTTC.

The chain couples TRBV27 to TRBJ2-2; the D gene is possibly TRBD2 (7 bases). The V gene lost 2 bases and the J gene lost 4 bases, with 11 bases spanning the gap. The CDR3 loop spans 15 amino acids. In germline, CDR1 is MNHEY, CDR2 SMNVEV (reference sequence). CDR3 DNA: TGTGCCAGCAGTTTACGGGGGGCCCTCACCGGGGAGCTGTTTTTT. It codes for CASSLRGALTGELFF.

The gene calls are TRBV18 and TRBJ1-2, with D uncertain. V was cut by 3 bases and J by 3 bases, with 11 bases left in between. Germline V gene data show CDR1 as KGHSH and CDR2 as LQKENI. The CDR3 runs 14 residues. CDR3 in DNA: TGTGCCAGCTCACCGCCATCCGGTTACTATGGCTACACCTTC. It is translated as CASSPPSGYYGYTF.

The chain carries TRBV9 and TRBJ2-7; D gene ambiguous. The CDR3 consists of 13 residues. Germline loops: CDR1 SGDLS, CDR2 YYNGEE. V was clipped by 0 bases and J by 6 bases, with 10 bases between them. CDR3 sequence reads: CASSVESWREQYF. The DNA of the CDR3 is TGTGCCAGCAGCGTAGAAAGTTGGCGCGAGCAGTACTTC.

The gene calls are TRBV4-3 and TRBJ2-3; D gene uncertain. The CDR3 has 15 residues. Germline V gives CDR1 LGHNA, CDR2 YSLEER. Trimming pared 0 bases from V and 2 bases from J, leaving 9 bases between. CDR3 protein: CASSQDTTNTDTQYF. DNA for the CDR3: TGCGCCAGCAGCCAAGATACAACAAACACAGATACGCAGTATTTT.

The V gene is TRBV18, the J gene TRBJ2-5, with TRBD2 identical over 7 bases. V was clipped by 5 bases and J by 2 bases; unmatched bases: 2. CDR1 KGHSH and CDR2 LQKENI come from the germline V gene. CDR3 length: 13 amino acids. In DNA form, the CDR3 reads TGTGCCAGCTCAGGACTAGTTCAAGAGACCCAGTACTTC. Amino acids: CASSGLVQETQYF.